This T cell receptor (beta chain) was captured by sequencing in a study of T cell repertoires in ileal Crohn's disease. Assay: immunoSEQ multiplex PCR; the TCRdb copy retains only in-frame clones and omits some. The table has approximately 1,200 clones, roughly 96% seen once; the top ten hold 2.4%. The germline V gene has CDR1 MNHNS and CDR2 SASEGT. V trimming: 2 bases; J trimming: 0 bases; junction bases outside the gene matches: 0. The length of the CDR3 is 15 residues. This rearrangement joins TRBV6-1 to TRBJ2-1, with TRBD2 identical over 8 bases. This clonotype was obtained from an adult with Crohn's disease. Material for sequencing was ileal tissue. CDR3 protein: CASSELAGSYNEQFF. CDR3 in DNA: TGTGCCAGCAGTGAACTAGCGGGCTCCTACAATGAGCAGTTCTTC.